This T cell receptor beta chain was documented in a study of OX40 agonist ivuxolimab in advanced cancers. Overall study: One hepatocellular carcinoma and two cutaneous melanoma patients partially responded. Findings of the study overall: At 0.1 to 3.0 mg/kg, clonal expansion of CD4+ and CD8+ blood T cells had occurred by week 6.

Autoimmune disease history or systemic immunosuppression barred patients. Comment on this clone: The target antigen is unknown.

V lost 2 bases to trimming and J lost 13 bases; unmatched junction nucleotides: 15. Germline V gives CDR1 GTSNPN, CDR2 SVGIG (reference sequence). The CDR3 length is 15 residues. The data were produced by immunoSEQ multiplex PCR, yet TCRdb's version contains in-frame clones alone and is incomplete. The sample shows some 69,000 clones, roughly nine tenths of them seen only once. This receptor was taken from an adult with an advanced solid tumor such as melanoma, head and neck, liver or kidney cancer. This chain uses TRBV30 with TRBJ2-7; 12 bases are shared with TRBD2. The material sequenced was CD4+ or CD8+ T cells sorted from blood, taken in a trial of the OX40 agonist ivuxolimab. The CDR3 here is CAWSPRLAGVLRSYF. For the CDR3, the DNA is TGTGCCTGGAGTCCGCGACTAGCGGGAGTTCTACGCTCCTACTTC.